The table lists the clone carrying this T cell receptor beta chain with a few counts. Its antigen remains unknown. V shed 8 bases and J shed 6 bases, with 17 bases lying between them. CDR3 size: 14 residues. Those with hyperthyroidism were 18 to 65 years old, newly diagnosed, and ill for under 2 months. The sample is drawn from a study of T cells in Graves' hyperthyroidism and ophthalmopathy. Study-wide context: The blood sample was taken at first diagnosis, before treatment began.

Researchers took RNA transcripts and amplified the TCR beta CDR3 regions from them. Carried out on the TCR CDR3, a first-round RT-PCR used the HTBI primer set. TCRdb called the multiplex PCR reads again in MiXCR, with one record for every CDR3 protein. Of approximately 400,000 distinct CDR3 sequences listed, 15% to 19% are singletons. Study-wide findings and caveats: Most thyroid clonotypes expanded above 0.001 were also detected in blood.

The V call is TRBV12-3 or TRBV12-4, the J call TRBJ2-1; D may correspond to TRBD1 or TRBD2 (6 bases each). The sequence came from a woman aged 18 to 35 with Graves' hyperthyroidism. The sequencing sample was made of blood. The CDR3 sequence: CASDSGEAGNEQFF. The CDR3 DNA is TGTGCCAGCGACTCAGGGGAGGCCGGCAATGAGCAGTTCTTC.